These 27 T cell receptor beta chains share one sample of origin, sequenced in a study of shared clonotypes between healthy human individuals. Only in-frame clones appear in the TCRdb table, and some are missing; sequencing was by immunoSEQ multiplex PCR. The data show 600,000 or so clones, with approximately 95% seen just once and over 0.095% held by the top ten. Terminally differentiated effector memory CD45RA+ cells were excluded by CCR7 positive selection of CD45RO-negative cells. Sequencing input: naive CD8+ T cells sorted from blood. The source is a young woman in good health.

This chain connects TRBV5-6 to TRBJ2-1; 7 positions match TRBD1. Germline lookup yields CDR1 SGHDT and CDR2 YYEEEE. Trimming took 4 bases from V and 2 from J; bases not matched to a gene: 9. The CDR3 is 16 amino acids. For the CDR3, the DNA is TGTGCCAGCAGCCATGGGGGCAGGGGGACCTACAATGAGCAGTTCTTC. Its protein product is CASSHGGRGTYNEQFF. Full variable domain (rest looked up from reference TRBV5-6 and TRBJ2-1): DAGVTQSPTHLIKTRGQQVTLRCSPKSGHDTVSWYQQALGQGPQFIFQYYEEEERQRGNFPDRFSGHQFPNYSSELNVNALLLGDSALYLCASSHGGRGTYNEQFFGPGTRLTVL.

The chain links TRBV4-1 to TRBJ2-7; 7 nucleotides agree with TRBD2. The J segment lost 3 bases and the V segment lost 8 bases, leaving 10 bases of the junction unmatched. The V gene's germline CDR1 is MGHRA and CDR2 YSYEKL. CDR3 length: 14 residues. The CDR3 is CASATTSVGYEQYF. CDR3 DNA sequence: TGCGCCAGCGCTACCACTAGCGTAGGCTACGAGCAGTACTTC.

The rearrangement uses TRBV2 and TRBJ2-1, with 9 bases matching TRBD2. This CDR3 has 12 residues. The germline V gene has CDR1 SNHLY and CDR2 FYNNEI. Trimming removed 11 bases from V and 7 bases from J; junction bases left unmatched: 6. CDR3 loop: CAAGTSLNEQFF. In nucleotides, the CDR3 is TGTGCCGCCGGGACTAGCCTAAATGAGCAGTTCTTC.

This chain connects TRBV14 to TRBJ2-1; 8 bases align to TRBD2. Trimming removed 4 bases from V and 0 bases from J; junction bases left unmatched: 8. The germline V gene encodes CDR1 SGHDN and CDR2 FVKESK. This CDR3 has 17 residues. CDR3 nucleotide sequence: TGTGCCAGCAGCCCCTTTTCGGCGGGAGGCTCCTACAATGAGCAGTTCTTC. Protein: CASSPFSAGGSYNEQFF.

This chain links TRBV11-3 with TRBJ2-5, with D possibly TRBD1 on 6 matching bases. The J call could be wrong; TRBJ2-7 is a better fit for the DNA end. CDR1 and CDR2 (germline): SGHNT, YENEEA. The length of the CDR3 is 14 residues. In DNA form, the CDR3 reads TGTGCCAGCGCGACCGAACAGGGCTGTTACGAGCAGTACTTC. It translates to CASATEQGCYEQYF.

Of note for this clone: Other DNA sequences in the sample encode the same CDR3. The chain combines TRBV4-1 with TRBJ2-1; unclear D gene. The germline V gene has CDR1 MGHRA and CDR2 YSYEKL. This CDR3 has 14 residues. Trimming removed 0 bases from V and 4 bases from J, with 7 bases in between. CDR3 in amino acids: CASSQDGSYNEQFF. In DNA form, the CDR3 reads TGCGCCAGCAGCCAAGATGGCTCATACAATGAGCAGTTCTTC.

This chain uses TRBV27 with TRBJ2-5; D is perhaps TRBD1 or TRBD2 (6 bases each). This CDR3 is 12 amino acids long. The V gene's germline CDR1 is MNHEY and CDR2 SMNVEV (reference sequence). Trimming removed 8 bases at V and 4 bases at J, with 11 bases between. The CDR3 nucleotides read TGTGCCAGCGGCGAGGGGGGAGAGACCCAGTACTTC. This sequence encodes CASGEGGETQYF.

This clone was seen once. The chain couples TRBV11-2 to TRBJ2-7; 10 bases are a match to TRBD2. Per the germline V gene, CDR1 is SGHAT and CDR2 is FQNNGV. CDR3 length equals 15 residues. J lost 3 bases, V lost 4 bases, and 6 bases had no gene match. CDR3 bases: TGTGCCAGCAGCTCGTTAGCGGGAGGACTCTACGAGCAGTACTTC. It is translated as CASSSLAGGLYEQYF.

The gene calls are TRBV10-2 and TRBJ2-5; D is unclear. The CDR3 has 14 amino acids. Germline values: CDR1 WSHSY, CDR2 SAAADI. Deletions cut 0 bases from V and 5 bases from J, with 10 bases between. Here the CDR3 reads CASSESGILETQYF. In DNA, the CDR3 is TGCGCCAGCAGTGAGTCGGGGATATTGGAGACCCAGTACTTC.

CDR3 DNA: TGTGCCAGCAGCCCGGGACTAGCGGGAGGGAGAGATACGCAGTATTTT. The encoded protein is CASSPGLAGGRDTQYF. The rearrangement uses TRBV5-6 and TRBJ2-3; TRBD2 agrees at 16 bases. From germline, CDR1 is SGHDT and CDR2 YYEEEE. The CDR3 totals 16 residues. The V gene end was trimmed by 4 bases and the J gene end by 5 bases; junction bases not matched to a gene: 4. The full variable domain, completed using reference TRBV5-6 and TRBJ2-3, is DAGVTQSPTHLIKTRGQQVTLRCSPKSGHDTVSWYQQALGQGPQFIFQYYEEEERQRGNFPDRFSGHQFPNYSSELNVNALLLGDSALYLCASSPGLAGGRDTQYFGPGTRLTVL.

The genes are TRBV28 and TRBJ2-7, with 12 bases matching TRBD2. J gave up 4 bases and V 5 bases, and 6 bases lay outside the gene matches. The CDR3 runs 15 residues. The germline V gene encodes CDR1 MDHEN and CDR2 SYDVKM. CDR3 sequence reads: CASSKVTSGRYEQYF. The CDR3 nucleotides are TGTGCCAGCAGTAAAGTGACTAGCGGGAGATACGAGCAGTACTTC.

The V and J genes are TRBV28 and TRBJ1-5; D is uncertain. The CDR3 loop spans 19 amino acids. Trimming took 6 bases from V and 1 from J, leaving 25 bases between them. Per the germline V gene, CDR1 is MDHEN and CDR2 is SYDVKM. CDR3 nucleotide sequence: TGTGCCAGCAGCAGAAGCCGCTACAGAAGGGCCCGAAGCAATCAGCCCCAGCATTTT. It is translated as CASSRSRYRRARSNQPQHF.

The genes are TRBV11-2 and TRBJ2-5; 8 bases are shared with TRBD2. The germline V gene has CDR1 SGHAT and CDR2 FQNNGV. This CDR3 spans 16 amino acids. V lost 4 bases to trimming and J lost 9 bases; unmatched junction nucleotides: 16. In nucleotides, the CDR3 is TGTGCCAGCAGCTCGCCGGACAGCGGGAGCATTTCGGCCCAGTACTTC. Its protein product is CASSSPDSGSISAQYF.

The genes are TRBV7-8 and TRBJ2-7, with D perhaps assigned TRBD1 or TRBD2 (5 bases each). V lost 2 bases, J lost 2 bases, and 19 bases lay in between. CDR3 length equals 17 residues. Per germline, CDR1 SGHVS and CDR2 FQNEAQ. Written as DNA, the CDR3 is TGTGCCAGCAGCTTAATTGTCGGGACCCCGGCCGCCTACGAGCAGTACTTC. Protein product: CASSLIVGTPAAYEQYF.

The rearrangement uses TRBV27 and TRBJ2-3; D ambiguous. This CDR3 spans 14 amino acids. Germline CDR1 is MNHEY and CDR2 is SMNVEV (reference sequence). V lost 3 bases and J 2 bases, leaving 9 bases between the germline ends. Here the CDR3 reads CASSFQRDTDTQYF. The DNA of the CDR3 is TGTGCCAGCAGTTTTCAGCGAGACACAGATACGCAGTATTTT.

This clone was counted once. The gene calls are TRBV7-9 and TRBJ2-6; D unclear. Deletions cut 6 bases from V and 0 bases from J, with 12 bases between. Germline-derived CDR1 and CDR2 are SEHNR and FQNEAQ (reference sequence). The CDR3 is 16 amino acids. The CDR3 here is CASRYGPHSGANVLTF. The CDR3 nucleotides read TGTGCCAGCAGATATGGACCGCACTCTGGGGCCAACGTCCTGACTTTC. The whole variable domain, remainder taken from reference TRBV7-9 and TRBJ2-6, is DTGVSQNPRHKITKRGQNVTFRCDPISEHNRLYWYRQTLGQGPEFLTYFQNEAQLEKSRLLSDRFSAERPKGSFSTLEIQRTEQGDSAMYLCASRYGPHSGANVLTFGAGSRLTVL.

V is TRBV19 and J is TRBJ2-5; possible D gene TRBD1, 5 bases. Per the germline V gene, CDR1 is LNHDA and CDR2 is SQIVND (reference sequence). Trimming took off 3 bases at V and 1 base at J, with 6 bases between the two ends. The length of the CDR3 is 13 residues. The CDR3 spells CASSIDSQETQYF. The CDR3 DNA sequence: TGTGCCAGTAGTATCGACAGCCAAGAGACCCAGTACTTC.

The rearrangement links TRBV7-6 to TRBJ2-5; the D is unclear. The DNA end lines up better with TRBJ2-7; the J call may be wrong. Germline V lookup: CDR1 SGHVS, CDR2 FNYEAQ. This CDR3 is built from 13 residues. CDR3 sequence: CASSPPGSYEQYF. In DNA form, the CDR3 reads TGTGCCAGCAGCCCGCCCGGGTCGTACGAGCAGTACTTC.

For this clone: At one boundary the junction diverges from the germline segment, which might be a read error. Other nucleotide sequences in the sample specify the same CDR3. The chain carries TRBV27 and TRBJ2-7, with 8 bases matching TRBD2. The CDR3 is 13 amino acids. Germline V gene lookup returns CDR1 MNHEY and CDR2 SMNVEV (reference sequence). This chain's CDR3 is CASRLAGSYEQYF. DNA of the CDR3: TGTGCCAGCCGTTTAGCGGGATCCTACGAGCAGTACTTC.

The chain carries TRBV7-6 and TRBJ2-1, with D perhaps TRBD2 (5 bases). V gave up 3 bases and J gave up 1 base, with 16 bases separating them. Germline assignment: CDR1 SGHVS and CDR2 FNYEAQ. The CDR3 has 17 amino acids. DNA for the CDR3: TGTGCCAGCAGCTTGATGAGGACTGGACTTTCCTACAATGAGCAGTTCTTC. It codes for CASSLMRTGLSYNEQFF.

V gene TRBV27 combines with J gene TRBJ2-7; TRBD2 matches 10 bases. The V gene's germline CDR1 is MNHEY and CDR2 SMNVEV (reference sequence). This CDR3 is built from 15 residues. The CDR3 bases are TGTGCAAGCTGGACTGGAGCGGGAGGGCCGGGGGAGCAGTACTTC. Protein product: CASWTGAGGPGEQYF.

The chain has TRBV28 and TRBJ1-1; 7 bases fit TRBD1. Trimming removed 3 bases from V and 2 bases from J; junction bases left unmatched: 9. This CDR3 contains 16 residues. Germline V gene lookup returns CDR1 MDHEN and CDR2 SYDVKM. The CDR3 reads CASSFSGTVGNTEAFF. CDR3 nucleotide sequence: TGTGCCAGCAGTTTCTCCGGGACAGTGGGTAACACTGAAGCTTTCTTT. Based on the CDR3 plus reference TRBV28 and TRBJ1-1, the full variable domain is DVKVTQSSRYLVKRTGEKVFLECVQDMDHENMFWYRQDPGLGLRLIYFSYDVKMKEKGDIPEGYSVSREKKERFSLILESASTNQTSMYLCASSFSGTVGNTEAFFGQGTRLTVV.

V and J are TRBV30 and TRBJ2-1, with D unclear. Germline V gene data show CDR1 as GTSNPN and CDR2 as SVGIG (reference sequence). This CDR3 spans 11 amino acids. V dropped 0 bases and J dropped 6 bases, with 3 bases sitting between them. CDR3 amino acids: CAWSVGNEQFF. CDR3 in DNA: TGTGCCTGGAGTGTTGGCAATGAGCAGTTCTTC.

This sequence joins TRBV13 and TRBJ1-1; TRBD1 agrees at 7 bases. The CDR3 loop spans 14 amino acids. After removal of 9 bases from V and 0 bases from J, the junction contained 7 bases not matched to a gene. The germline V gene has CDR1 PRHDT and CDR2 FYEKMQ (reference sequence). CDR3 sequence reads: CASTTGVLNTEAFF. The CDR3 nucleotides are TGTGCCAGTACCACAGGGGTCTTGAACACTGAAGCTTTCTTT.

The chain carries TRBV7-3 and TRBJ2-3; 11 bases line up with TRBD2. The CDR3 has 17 residues. Germline V gene sequence: CDR1 SGHTA, CDR2 FQGTGA. Germline trimming cut 4 bases from V and 0 bases from J; bases unmatched to any gene: 6. Here the CDR3 DNA reads TGTGCCAGCAGCTCACCAAGGACTAGCGGGAGCACAGATACGCAGTATTTT. It specifies CASSSPRTSGSTDTQYF. The full variable domain, with the rest looked up from reference TRBV7-3 and TRBJ2-3, is GAGVSQTPSNKVTEKGKYVELRCDPISGHTALYWYRQSLGQGPEFLIYFQGTGAADDSGLPNDRFFAVRPEGSVSTLKIQRTERGDSAVYLCASSSPRTSGSTDTQYFGPGTRLTVL.

A single count supports this clone. The chain couples TRBV4-2 to TRBJ2-7; D is possibly TRBD2 (6 bases). From germline, CDR1 is LGHNA and CDR2 YNFKEQ. The V gene lost 3 bases and the J gene lost 3 bases, with 18 bases spanning the gap. The CDR3 spans 16 residues. CDR3 loop: CASSQEPGLYIYEQYF. CDR3 sequence (DNA): TGTGCCAGCAGCCAGGAGCCGGGACTTTACATCTACGAGCAGTACTTC.

This rearrangement joins TRBV2 to TRBJ2-3; the D gene is possibly TRBD2 (6 bases). The CDR3 covers 15 residues. Germline CDR1 reads SNHLY; CDR2 reads FYNNEI. Trimming cost V 3 bases and J 1 base, with 11 bases left between them. The CDR3 reads CASSESGWRTDTQYF. The CDR3 DNA is TGTGCCAGCAGTGAGAGCGGGTGGCGCACAGATACGCAGTATTTT.